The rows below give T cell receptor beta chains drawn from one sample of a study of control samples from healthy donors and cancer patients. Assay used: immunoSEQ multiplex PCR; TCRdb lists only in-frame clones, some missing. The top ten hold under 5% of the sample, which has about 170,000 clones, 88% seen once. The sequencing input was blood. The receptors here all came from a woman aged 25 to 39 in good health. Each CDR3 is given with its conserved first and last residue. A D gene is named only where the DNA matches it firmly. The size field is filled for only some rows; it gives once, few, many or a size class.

CDR3 protein: CASSPTAGEVPGELFF
CDR3 DNA: TGTGCCAGCTCACCTACGGCGGGAGAAGTCCCCGGGGAGCTGTTTTTT
D gene: TRBD2
V gene: TRBV18
clone size: NA
J gene: TRBJ2-2

CDR3 protein: CASSVAATPSHTEAFF
CDR3 DNA: TGTGCCAGCAGCGTAGCTGCTACTCCCAGCCACACTGAAGCTTTCTTT
D gene: NA
V gene: TRBV9
clone size: NA
J gene: TRBJ1-1

CDR3 protein: CASSLLAGAGDTQYF
CDR3 DNA: TGTGCCAGCAGCTTGCTAGCGGGGGCTGGGGATACGCAGTATTTT
D gene: TRBD2
V gene: TRBV5-4
clone size: NA
J gene: TRBJ2-3

CDR3 protein: CASSRRLAEPNEQFF
CDR3 DNA: TGTGCCAGCAGCCGCAGACTAGCGGAGCCCAATGAGCAGTTCTTC
D gene: TRBD2
V gene: TRBV28
clone size: once
J gene: TRBJ2-1

CDR3 protein: CASSEGRASYNEQFF
CDR3 DNA: TGTGCCAGCAGTGAGGGGAGGGCGTCCTACAATGAGCAGTTCTTC
D gene: TRBD2
V gene: TRBV2
clone size: NA
J gene: TRBJ2-1

CDR3 protein: CASSLLGPTEAFF
CDR3 DNA: TGTGCCAGCAGCTTACTGGGTCCCACTGAAGCTTTCTTT
D gene: NA
V gene: TRBV7-8
clone size: NA
J gene: TRBJ1-1

CDR3 protein: CASSPLGPPAANVLTF
CDR3 DNA: TGTGCCAGCAGCCCGCTAGGGCCCCCTGCGGCCAACGTCCTGACTTTC
D gene: NA
V gene: TRBV14
clone size: few
J gene: TRBJ2-6

CDR3 protein: CASSEQGMATEAFF
CDR3 DNA: TGTGCCAGCAGTGAACAGGGGATGGCAACTGAAGCTTTCTTT
D gene: TRBD1
V gene: TRBV5-4
clone size: NA
J gene: TRBJ1-1

CDR3 protein: CAIRTQVRSGNTIYF
CDR3 DNA: TGTGCCATCAGAACACAGGTTAGGTCTGGAAACACCATATATTTT
D gene: NA
V gene: TRBV10-3
clone size: NA
J gene: TRBJ1-3

CDR3 protein: CASSLSGGADTQYF
CDR3 DNA: TGCGCCAGCAGCTTGAGCGGGGGGGCTGATACGCAGTATTTT
D gene: TRBD2
V gene: TRBV5-1
clone size: NA
J gene: TRBJ2-3

CDR3 protein: CASSRGQGKNYGYTF
CDR3 DNA: TGTGCCAGCAGTAGGGGACAGGGAAAAAACTATGGCTACACCTTC
D gene: TRBD1
V gene: TRBV7-2
clone size: NA
J gene: TRBJ1-2

CDR3 protein: CASSPTIYGYTF
CDR3 DNA: TGTGCCAGCAGCCCTACCATATATGGCTACACCTTC
D gene: NA
V gene: TRBV5-5
clone size: NA
J gene: TRBJ1-2

CDR3 protein: CASSFRDRRSSYNSPLHF
CDR3 DNA: TGTGCCAGCAGTTTTCGGGACAGGCGAAGCTCCTATAATTCACCCCTCCACTTT
D gene: TRBD1
V gene: TRBV28
clone size: NA
J gene: TRBJ1-6

CDR3 protein: CASSQDLEYGYTF
CDR3 DNA: TGTGCCAGCAGCCAAGACTTGGAGTATGGCTACACCTTC
D gene: NA
V gene: TRBV4-2
clone size: few
J gene: TRBJ1-2

CDR3 protein: CAWSPGGGYGYTF
CDR3 DNA: TGTGCCTGGAGCCCGGGGGGTGGATATGGCTACACCTTC
D gene: NA
V gene: TRBV30
clone size: NA
J gene: TRBJ1-2

CDR3 protein: CASSADSPNEQFF
CDR3 DNA: TGTGCCAGCAGTGCCGACAGTCCCAATGAGCAGTTCTTC
D gene: NA
V gene: TRBV2
clone size: NA
J gene: TRBJ2-1

CDR3 protein: CASSLESSTDTQYF
CDR3 DNA: TGTGCCAGCAGCTTAGAATCTAGCACAGATACGCAGTATTTT
D gene: NA
V gene: TRBV7-8
clone size: NA
J gene: TRBJ2-3

CDR3 protein: CASSQRRAPNTGELFF
CDR3 DNA: TGCGCCAGCAGCCAAAGGCGAGCACCGAACACCGGGGAGCTGTTTTTT
D gene: NA
V gene: TRBV4-1
clone size: NA
J gene: TRBJ2-2

CDR3 protein: CASSSHGTDTYEQYF
CDR3 DNA: TGTGCCAGTAGTAGTCACGGGACAGATACCTACGAGCAGTACTTC
D gene: TRBD1
V gene: TRBV19
clone size: NA
J gene: TRBJ2-7

CDR3 protein: CASSAGTPLGTQYF
CDR3 DNA: TGTGCCAGCAGCGCGGGGACTCCCTTGGGGACCCAGTACTTC
D gene: NA
V gene: TRBV9
clone size: once
J gene: TRBJ2-5

CDR3 protein: CASTLGTGPRDSPLHF
CDR3 DNA: TGTGCCAGCACCTTGGGTACAGGCCCCAGGGATTCACCCCTCCACTTT
D gene: NA
V gene: TRBV5-6
clone size: NA
J gene: TRBJ1-6

CDR3 protein: CASGQSSGDGYTF
CDR3 DNA: TGTGCCAGCGGCCAAAGCTCAGGGGATGGCTACACCTTC
D gene: NA
V gene: TRBV12-3/TRBV12-4
clone size: NA
J gene: TRBJ1-2